These 20 T cell receptor beta chains came from one sample sequenced in a study of blood T cell repertoires in COVID-19. Clones were sequenced by immunoSEQ multiplex PCR, and TCRdb holds only the in-frame ones, with some missing. The data contain roughly 320,000 clones, approximately 85% of them singletons. The sequenced sample was peripheral blood. All receptors come from a human donor in a cohort sampled during active COVID-19.

This clone was observed a handful of times. This chain links TRBV5-1 with TRBJ1-2, with a possible D match to TRBD1 (6 bases). The CDR3 runs to 16 residues. The germline CDR1 and CDR2 sequences are SGHRS and YFSETQ. The V end was cut by 2 bases, the J end by 0 bases, with 14 bases between. CDR3 loop: CASSFGQKLPNYGYTF. The CDR3 DNA is TGCGCCAGCAGCTTCGGACAGAAATTACCTAACTATGGCTACACCTTC.

V and J are TRBV10-1 and TRBJ2-3; D perhaps matches TRBD1 (6 bases). In germline, CDR1 is WNHNN, CDR2 SYGVQD (reference sequence). V shed 6 bases and J shed 5 bases, with 15 bases lying between them. This CDR3 is 14 amino acids long. CDR3 region: CASRPTGYEDTQYF. The CDR3 DNA reads as TGCGCCAGCAGACCTACAGGGTACGAAGATACGCAGTATTTT.

This chain links TRBV29-1 with TRBJ1-2; D is unclear. Germline lookup yields CDR1 SQVTM and CDR2 ANQGSEA. V was clipped by 3 bases and J by 4 bases, with 6 bases between them. The CDR3 sequence is 11 residues long. The chain's CDR3 is CSVDSAYGYTF. The CDR3 region has the DNA TGCAGCGTTGACAGCGCCTATGGCTACACCTTC.

The chain combines TRBV4-2 with TRBJ2-7, with D possibly TRBD2 on 5 matching bases. CDR3 length: 11 amino acids. Germline V gives CDR1 LGHNA, CDR2 YNFKEQ. V lost 1 base, J lost 7 bases, and 5 bases lay in between. CDR3 sequence reads: CASSQAGEQYF. Here the CDR3 DNA reads TGTGCCAGCAGCCAAGCGGGAGAGCAGTACTTC.

The chain employs TRBV6-5 and TRBJ1-1; D not certain. Trimming stripped 0 bases from V and 6 bases from J, with 5 bases between. This CDR3 has 12 amino acids. The germline V gene has CDR1 MNHEY and CDR2 SVGAGI. CDR3 sequence (DNA): TGTGCCAGCAGTTACTCGGGAGCTGAAGCTTTCTTT. It translates to CASSYSGAEAFF.

The V and J genes are TRBV7-3 and TRBJ2-2, with a possible D match to TRBD1 (6 bases). The CDR3 is made up of 15 amino acids. Germline V gene sequence: CDR1 SGHTA, CDR2 FQGTGA. Trimming removed 5 bases from V and 0 bases from J, with 10 bases in between. The CDR3 DNA follows: TGTGCCAGCAGCCCACAGGGATCGAACACCGGGGAGCTGTTTTTT. Protein product: CASSPQGSNTGELFF.

The chain carries TRBV2 and TRBJ1-1; 7 bases match TRBD1. Trimming removed 4 bases from V and 1 base from J; junction bases left unmatched: 3. Germline V lookup: CDR1 SNHLY, CDR2 FYNNEI. This CDR3 region has 14 residues. This chain's CDR3 is CASSATGRNTEAFF. In nucleotides, the CDR3 is TGTGCCAGCAGTGCGACAGGGCGGAACACTGAAGCTTTCTTT.

This clone was detected only once. The chain joins TRBV5-5 to TRBJ1-5; 7 positions match TRBD1. CDR3 length equals 16 residues. V shed 0 bases and J 3 bases; nucleotides not matched to a gene: 6. Germline CDR1 is SGHKS and CDR2 is YYEKEE (reference sequence). The CDR3 sequence: CASSLGTGVTNQPQHF. As DNA, the CDR3 is TGTGCCAGCAGCTTGGGTACAGGGGTGACCAATCAGCCCCAGCATTTT.

The chain carries TRBV19 and TRBJ2-7; 8 bases are a match to TRBD2. CDR3 size: 16 residues. J was trimmed by 3 bases and V by 6 bases; bases with no gene match: 13. Germline assignment: CDR1 LNHDA and CDR2 SQIVND (reference sequence). This CDR3 reads CASSPRVFSGVYEQYF. The CDR3 DNA sequence: TGTGCCAGTAGCCCTCGGGTTTTTAGCGGGGTCTACGAGCAGTACTTC.

This chain uses TRBV3-1 (or the pseudogene TRBV3-2) with TRBJ2-7; TRBD1 is a possible D gene (6 bases). The germline V and J ends were trimmed by 5 bases and 4 bases, with 15 bases remaining between them. The germline V gene has CDR1 LGHDT and CDR2 YNNKEL (reference sequence). This CDR3 is built from 14 residues. The CDR3 coding sequence is TGTGCCAGCAGCTTCCGGGACATTTTTTACGAGCAGTACTTC. Protein sequence: CASSFRDIFYEQYF.

The chain recombines TRBV4-2 with TRBJ1-1; D perhaps matches TRBD1 (6 bases). V lost 2 bases and J lost 10, with 11 bases in between. The germline gives CDR1 LGHNA, CDR2 YNFKEQ. The CDR3 extends over 12 amino acids. CDR3 DNA sequence: TGTGCCAGCAGCCAAACAGGGTTTACAGCTTTCTTT. Translation: CASSQTGFTAFF.

The chain uses TRBV5-1 and TRBJ1-3; D unclear. CDR3 length equals 15 residues. V lost 4 bases and J 0 bases, leaving 11 bases between the germline ends. Germline lookup yields CDR1 SGHRS and CDR2 YFSETQ. Here the CDR3 reads CASSPSLRSGNTIYF. The DNA for the CDR3 is TGCGCCAGCAGCCCGAGTCTACGCTCTGGAAACACCATATATTTT.

This rearrangement joins TRBV6-5 to TRBJ2-7, with TRBD1 matching over 10 bases. With V trimmed by 5 bases and J by 6 bases, 10 bases remained unmatched. Germline V gives CDR1 MNHEY, CDR2 SVGAGI. The CDR3 runs to 15 residues. The CDR3 sequence: CASSPLYGTGVEQYF. CDR3 nucleotide sequence: TGTGCCAGCAGTCCTTTATACGGGACAGGGGTCGAGCAGTACTTC.

The table lists this clone with a count of one. J is TRBJ1-4 and V is TRBV27, with 8 bases lining up with TRBD1. Trimming at V came to 6 bases and at J to 3 bases, leaving 3 bases not matched to a gene. Per germline, CDR1 MNHEY and CDR2 SMNVEV (reference sequence). The CDR3 length is 14 residues. CDR3 nucleotides: TGTGCCAGCAGCGACAGGGGCTCTAATGAAAAACTGTTTTTT. Protein: CASSDRGSNEKLFF.

The rearrangement links TRBV19 to TRBJ1-5; TRBD1 matches at 9 bases. The CDR3 loop spans 14 amino acids. Germline V CDR1 and CDR2: LNHDA, SQIVND (reference sequence). V dropped 9 bases and J dropped 5; count of bases not matched to a gene: 8. The CDR3 loop reads CASQDRGRDQPQHF. In nucleotides, the CDR3 is TGTGCCAGCCAGGACAGGGGTAGGGATCAGCCCCAGCATTTT.

The rearrangement joins TRBV20-1 to TRBJ1-2; D might be TRBD1 (6 bases). The CDR3 totals 15 residues. CDR1 DFQATT and CDR2 SNEGSKA come from the germline V gene (reference sequence). The V and J ends lost 3 bases and 1 base respectively, with 15 bases between them. CDR3 protein: CSASPPGGVNYGYTF. The CDR3 DNA is TGCAGTGCTAGTCCCCCTGGGGGCGTTAACTATGGCTACACCTTC.

The CDR3 here is CSSGGGSGTDTQYF. The CDR3 DNA sequence: TGCAGCAGTGGGGGAGGATCTGGCACAGATACGCAGTATTTT. The rearrangement links TRBV29-1 to TRBJ2-3; D is perhaps TRBD2 (6 bases). Germline V gives CDR1 SQVTM, CDR2 ANQGSEA. This CDR3 is 14 amino acids long. With 8 bases removed from V and 1 base from J, the gap between germline ends came to 16 bases.

The V call is TRBV13, the J call TRBJ2-7, with 8 nucleotides matching TRBD1. The J segment lost 2 bases and the V segment lost 5 bases, leaving 8 bases of the junction unmatched. The germline V gene encodes CDR1 PRHDT and CDR2 FYEKMQ (reference sequence). The length of the CDR3 is 15 residues. The CDR3 spells CASSPGTGATYEQYF. The DNA of the CDR3 is TGTGCCAGCAGCCCGGGGACAGGAGCAACCTACGAGCAGTACTTC.

In its sample, this clone was seen once. The chain uses TRBV29-1 and TRBJ2-3; 7 nucleotides align to TRBD1. The germline CDR1 and CDR2 sequences are SQVTM and ANQGSEA. V was pared by 2 bases and J by 6 bases, with 8 bases of the junction left unmatched. The CDR3 runs to 14 residues. CDR3 nucleotides: TGCAGCGTTGAAATGGGACAGCCCGGGGATACGCAGTATTTT. Translation: CSVEMGQPGDTQYF.

The chain recombines TRBV5-1 with TRBJ1-6; 7 bases are shared with TRBD1. There are 16 residues in the CDR3. The ends lost 6 bases at V and 7 bases at J; junction bases unmatched: 13. The germline V gene encodes CDR1 SGHRS and CDR2 YFSETQ. As DNA, the CDR3 is TGCGCCAGCATTGATTTGGGACAGCTAAACAATTCACCCCTCCACTTT. Translation: CASIDLGQLNNSPLHF.